The rows below give T cell receptor beta chains drawn from one sample of a study of lymphopenia after photon versus proton radiotherapy. Profiling relied on immunoSEQ multiplex PCR, and the TCRdb table lists in-frame clones only, not all of them. This table has 30,000 to 40,000 clones, 75% to 90% appearing once. The sample in question was peripheral blood, obtained from a patient treated with proton-based radiotherapy. The source is a woman aged 70 to 79 with pancreatic cancer. Each CDR3 is given with its conserved first and last residue. Each record gives: D gene, clone size, J gene, V gene, CDR3 protein, CDR3 DNA. D genes are given only for firm matches. The size field is filled for only some rows; it gives once, few, many or a size class.

TRBD1,-,TRBJ1-1,TRBV7-9,CASTRTGGFEEAFF,TGTGCCAGCACCCGGACAGGGGGGTTCGAGGAAGCTTTCTTT
-,-,TRBJ2-5,TRBV28,CASSFGAARVTQYF,TGTGCCAGCAGTTTTGGAGCAGCTCGCGTGACCCAGTACTTC
-,-,TRBJ1-3,TRBV7-6,CASSLEGGPLSGNTIYF,TGTGCCAGCAGCTTAGAAGGGGGTCCGCTCTCTGGAAACACCATATATTTT
TRBD1,-,TRBJ2-2,TRBV6-1,CASSRTGVGTGELFF,TGTGCCAGCAGTAGGACAGGGGTGGGCACCGGGGAGCTGTTTTTT
TRBD1,-,TRBJ1-1,TRBV7-6,CASSPDRGRGTEAFF,TGTGCCAGCAGCCCGGACAGGGGGCGAGGCACTGAAGCTTTCTTT
TRBD2,-,TRBJ2-1,TRBV27,CATSFRLAGTNEQFF,TGTGCCACCTCATTTCGACTAGCGGGAACCAATGAGCAGTTCTTC
-,-,TRBJ1-1,TRBV9,CASSANPTQGSEAFF,TGTGCCAGCAGCGCGAACCCGACCCAGGGCTCTGAAGCTTTCTTT
-,-,TRBJ1-5,TRBV10-3,CAISPPERPQGSSNQPQHF,TGTGCCATCAGTCCTCCCGAACGGCCCCAGGGATCTAGCAATCAGCCCCAGCATTTT
-,-,TRBJ1-1,TRBV7-9,CASSPVGGHTEAFF,TGTGCCAGCAGCCCAGTTGGGGGGCACACTGAAGCTTTCTTT
TRBD2,-,TRBJ2-3,TRBV29-1,CSVEVPGRGTDTQYF,TGCAGCGTTGAAGTTCCAGGGAGGGGCACAGATACGCAGTATTTT
-,-,TRBJ1-1,TRBV6-1,CASNRGNTEAFF,TGTGCCAGCAATAGGGGGAACACTGAAGCTTTCTTT
-,once,TRBJ2-7,TRBV19,CASSMGRMTYEQYF,TGTGCCAGTAGTATGGGCAGGATGACCTACGAGCAGTACTTC
TRBD1,-,TRBJ2-1,TRBV30,CACQQGYYNEQFF,TGTGCCTGTCAACAGGGGTATTACAATGAGCAGTTCTTC
-,-,TRBJ1-2,TRBV6-1,CASPGDGGSGYTF,TGTGCCAGCCCCGGAGACGGGGGAAGTGGCTACACCTTC
-,-,TRBJ2-7,TRBV15,CATSPVTYEQYF,TGTGCCACCAGCCCGGTTACCTACGAGCAGTACTTC
-,-,TRBJ2-5,TRBV11-3,CASSSGFWTETQYF,TGTGCCAGCAGCTCCGGATTTTGGACCGAGACCCAGTACTTC
-,-,TRBJ2-7,TRBV7-9,CASSLAAGREQYF,TGTGCCAGCAGCTTAGCGGCAGGGCGGGAGCAGTACTTC
TRBD2,-,TRBJ2-1,TRBV19,CASRSSGIGNEQFF,TGTGCCAGCCGGTCTAGCGGGATAGGCAATGAGCAGTTCTTC
-,-,TRBJ2-7,TRBV7-9,CASSLQGYEQYF,TGTGCCAGCAGCTTACAGGGTTACGAGCAGTACTTC
-,-,TRBJ1-2,TRBV4-2,CASSQGPGGYGYTF,TGTGCCAGCAGCCAGGGACCTGGAGGGTATGGCTACACCTTC
-,-,TRBJ2-5,TRBV4-3,CASSQQASGTPIETQYF,TGCGCCAGCAGCCAGCAGGCCTCTGGGACTCCCATAGAGACCCAGTACTTC
-,-,TRBJ1-5,TRBV28,CASSLGWGNQPQHF,TGTGCCAGCAGTTTAGGGTGGGGCAATCAGCCCCAGCATTTT
-,-,TRBJ2-1,TRBV28,CASRPPGLANEQFF,TGTGCCAGCAGACCCCCGGGACTGGCTAATGAGCAGTTCTTC
TRBD2,-,TRBJ2-1,TRBV27,CASSLYSPGLAGNNEQFF,TGTGCCAGCAGTTTATACTCACCGGGACTAGCGGGAAACAATGAGCAGTTCTTC
TRBD1,-,TRBJ1-1,TRBV2,CASRSIGTGSAEAFF,TGTGCCAGCAGATCTATCGGGACAGGATCGGCTGAAGCTTTCTTT
TRBD2,-,TRBJ2-1,TRBV6-5,CASKWTSGSNEQFF,TGTGCCAGCAAATGGACTAGCGGGAGCAATGAGCAGTTCTTC
TRBD1,-,TRBJ1-6,TRBV5-4,CASSWDRANSPLHF,TGTGCCAGCAGCTGGGACAGGGCTAATTCACCCCTCCACTTT
-,-,TRBJ1-3,TRBV2,CASSVLNTIYF,TGTGCCAGCAGTGTTCTAAACACCATATATTTT
-,-,TRBJ1-2,TRBV19,CASSIQVGGGYTF,TGTGCCAGTAGTATACAGGTGGGAGGTGGCTACACCTTC
TRBD2,-,TRBJ2-4,TRBV7-9,CASSLPTRLAGGAKNIQYF,TGTGCCAGCAGCTTACCGACCCGACTAGCGGGAGGGGCCAAAAACATTCAGTACTTC
TRBD2,-,TRBJ2-7,TRBV28,CASRSGTKTYEQYF,TGTGCCAGCAGGTCCGGGACTAAGACCTACGAGCAGTACTTC
-,-,TRBJ1-6,TRBV7-9,CASSLGGSYNSPLHF,TGTGCCAGCAGCTTAGGGGGCTCCTATAATTCACCCCTCCACTTT
-,-,TRBJ2-2,TRBV28,CASSFPTRLDNTGELFF,TGTGCCAGCAGTTTCCCTACCCGACTAGACAACACCGGGGAGCTGTTTTTT
TRBD1,-,TRBJ2-1,TRBV6-5,CASSYGTDNEQFF,TGTGCCAGCAGTTACGGGACAGACAATGAGCAGTTCTTC
-,-,TRBJ2-1,TRBV2,CASSESGSSYNEQFF,TGTGCCAGCAGTGAGTCCGGGAGCTCCTACAATGAGCAGTTCTTC
TRBD1,once,TRBJ2-7,TRBV7-9,CASSPGQGTYEQYF,TGTGCCAGCAGCCCGGGACAGGGAACCTACGAGCAGTACTTC
TRBD1,-,TRBJ1-2,TRBV19,CASQRSGTDLYGYTF,TGTGCCAGCCAACGATCCGGGACAGACCTCTATGGCTACACCTTC
-,few,TRBJ2-3,TRBV7-9,CASSLVRGSTDTQYF,TGTGCCAGCAGCTTAGTCAGGGGTAGCACAGATACGCAGTATTTT
TRBD1,few,TRBJ1-2,TRBV6-5,CASKGTDNYGYTF,TGTGCCAGCAAAGGGACAGACAACTATGGCTACACCTTC